Below, 22 T cell receptor beta chains from the same sample are listed, as sequenced in a study of T cells in Graves' hyperthyroidism and ophthalmopathy. Researchers took RNA transcripts and amplified the TCR beta CDR3 regions from them. In the first-round RT-PCR of the TCR CDR3, the HTBI primer set was used. TCRdb re-derived calls from the multiplex PCR reads in MiXCR, one entry per CDR3 protein. This table has around 800,000 distinct CDR3 sequences, about 38% appearing once. The sample consisted of blood. These receptors all stem from a man younger than 35 with Graves' hyperthyroidism.

Regarding this clonotype: The junction departs from the called germline gene at one end, perhaps through a read error. The chain links TRBV7-2 to TRBJ1-1; D may be TRBD1 (6 bases). The CDR3 extends over 15 amino acids. CDR1 is SGHTA and CDR2 is FQGNSA in the germline V gene. CDR3 sequence reads: CASSQGRGMNTEAFF. The DNA for the CDR3 is TGCGCCAGCAGCCAGGGCAGGGGCATGAACACTGAAGCTTTCTTT.

The V gene is TRBV7-9, the J gene TRBJ2-5, with 13 bases matching TRBD2. The CDR3 spans 15 residues. The junction had 4 bases not matched to a gene; V was cut back by 5 bases and J by 4 bases. Germline-derived CDR1 and CDR2 are SEHNR and FQNEAQ (reference sequence). The CDR3 coding sequence is TGTGCCAGCAGCCCACTAGCGGGGGGGTCAGAGACCCAGTACTTC. Amino acids: CASSPLAGGSETQYF.

This clonotype was observed a handful of times. The rearrangement links TRBV5-1 to TRBJ1-1; no firm D call. Germline CDR1 and CDR2: SGHRS and YFSETQ. The ends were cut back, 4 bases at V and 4 bases at J, with 17 bases in the middle. This CDR3 contains 15 residues. The CDR3 coding sequence is TGCGCCAGCAGCCCCGCCCTTGCTCCAGGCACTGAAGCTTTCTTT. Translated, it gives CASSPALAPGTEAFF.

The V call is TRBV7-9, the J call TRBJ2-7; D is undetermined. This CDR3 spans 15 amino acids. The germline gives CDR1 SEHNR, CDR2 FQNEAQ (reference sequence). The V and J ends lost 3 bases and 3 bases respectively, with 15 bases between them. The CDR3: CASSFWNRLGYEQYF. The CDR3 nucleotides read TGTGCCAGCAGCTTTTGGAACCGACTCGGCTACGAGCAGTACTTC. The whole variable domain, filled in from reference TRBV7-9 and TRBJ2-7, reads DTGVSQNPRHKITKRGQNVTFRCDPISEHNRLYWYRQTLGQGPEFLTYFQNEAQLEKSRLLSDRFSAERPKGSFSTLEIQRTEQGDSAMYLCASSFWNRLGYEQYFGPGTRLTVT.

In this sample, this clonotype turned up many times. The CDR3 sequence: CAISGTGDPGEQYF. The CDR3 nucleotides read TGTGCCATCAGTGGGACAGGGGATCCGGGCGAGCAGTACTTC. J is TRBJ2-7 and V is TRBV10-3; TRBD1 matches at 9 bases. The V segment lost 4 bases and the J segment 6 bases; nucleotides outside the gene matches: 7. This CDR3 contains 14 residues. Per germline, CDR1 ENHRY and CDR2 SYGVKD.

This chain joins TRBV19 and TRBJ2-7; D may match TRBD1 or TRBD2 (5 bases each). Germline lookup yields CDR1 LNHDA and CDR2 SQIVND (reference sequence). The CDR3 length is 14 residues. V shed 8 bases and J shed 2 bases, with 16 bases lying between them. The CDR3 protein is CASAARDGTYEQYF. In DNA, the CDR3 is TGTGCCAGTGCGGCAAGGGACGGCACCTACGAGCAGTACTTC.

The rearrangement joins TRBV19 to TRBJ1-5; 8 positions match TRBD1. The V segment lost 4 bases and the J segment 0 bases; nucleotides outside the gene matches: 8. Germline values: CDR1 LNHDA, CDR2 SQIVND (reference sequence). The CDR3 is 17 amino acids. The CDR3 sequence is CASSKDRAEYSNQPQHF. In DNA form, the CDR3 reads TGTGCCAGTAGTAAGGACAGGGCTGAATATAGCAATCAGCCCCAGCATTTT.

This chain connects TRBV5-6 to TRBJ1-1, with D possibly TRBD1 on 5 matching bases. Germline assignment: CDR1 SGHDT and CDR2 YYEEEE. V lost 4 bases, J lost 4 bases, and 11 bases lay in between. The CDR3 has 13 amino acids. The CDR3, as DNA: TGTGCCAGCAGCCGGACGGGGCCCACTGAAGCTTTCTTT. It codes for CASSRTGPTEAFF.

The rearrangement links TRBV2 to TRBJ1-2; 8 bases line up with TRBD1. The germline V gene has CDR1 SNHLY and CDR2 FYNNEI. The V gene end was trimmed by 5 bases and the J gene end by 14 bases; junction bases not matched to a gene: 10. This CDR3 contains 12 residues. This chain's CDR3 is CASSLTTGAKTF. CDR3 DNA: TGTGCCAGCAGTCTTACGACAGGGGCGAAGACCTTC. The full variable domain, rest sourced from reference TRBV2 and TRBJ1-2, is EPEVTQTPSHQVTQMGQEVILRCVPISNHLYFYWYRQILGQKVEFLVSFYNNEISEKSEIFDDQFSVERPDGSNFTLKIRSTKLEDSAMYFCASSLTTGAKTFGSGTRLTVV.

The chain combines TRBV7-6 with TRBJ2-7; D uncertain. This CDR3 is built from 16 residues. CDR1 is SGHVS, CDR2 FNYEAQ, per germline. V was trimmed by 3 bases and J by 9 bases, leaving 24 bases between them. Here the CDR3 DNA reads TGTGCCAGCAGCTTGGCCGGCTGGGCCGACATCCTAGTGCAGTACTTC. As protein: CASSLAGWADILVQYF.

This chain joins TRBV20-1 and TRBJ2-7; D might be TRBD2 (6 bases). The germline V and J ends were trimmed by 5 bases and 3 bases, with 20 bases remaining between them. Germline values: CDR1 DFQATT, CDR2 SNEGSKA (reference sequence). The CDR3 loop spans 15 amino acids. This chain's CDR3 is CSASSRRSGGYEQYF. The CDR3 bases are TGCAGTGCTTCCTCGCGTCGTTCCGGGGGCTACGAGCAGTACTTC.

The chain has TRBV12-3 or TRBV12-4 and TRBJ1-6; no clear D. The germline V and J ends were trimmed by 6 bases and 7 bases, with 19 bases remaining between them. This CDR3 comprises 16 residues. This CDR3 is CASSPRSSGSNSPLHF. In DNA form, the CDR3 reads TGTGCCAGCAGCCCACGGAGTTCCGGATCGAATTCACCCCTCCACTTT.

The V gene is TRBV12-3 or TRBV12-4, the J gene TRBJ1-1; 12 bases map to TRBD1. V lost 6 bases to trimming and J lost 1 base; unmatched junction nucleotides: 3. CDR3 length: 15 residues. In nucleotides, the CDR3 is TGTGCCAGCAGAGGGACAGGGGGCACGAACACTGAAGCTTTCTTT. Protein: CASRGTGGTNTEAFF.

The J gene is TRBJ2-7, the V gene TRBV4-3; 14 bases agree with TRBD2. V trimming: 0 bases; J trimming: 8 bases; junction bases outside the gene matches: 6. Per germline, CDR1 LGHNA and CDR2 YSLEER. The CDR3 sequence is 16 residues long. The CDR3 nucleotides are TGCGCCAGCAGCCAAGATGGGGGGACTAGCGGGAGTAAGCAGTACTTC. Translated, it gives CASSQDGGTSGSKQYF.

V is TRBV5-1 and J is TRBJ2-7; the D gene is possibly TRBD1 (6 bases). The V and J ends lost 0 bases and 6 bases respectively, with 13 bases between them. Germline CDR1 is SGHRS and CDR2 is YFSETQ. The CDR3 totals 14 residues. CDR3 in amino acids: CASSLEAGVGEQYF. The CDR3 DNA sequence: TGCGCCAGCAGCTTGGAAGCAGGGGTGGGCGAGCAGTACTTC.

V usage is TRBV20-1 and J usage is TRBJ2-7; possibly TRBD1 for D (6 bases). The CDR3 consists of 16 residues. CDR1 and CDR2 from the germline V gene are DFQATT and SNEGSKA (reference sequence). V lost 6 bases to trimming and J lost 0 bases, with 21 bases between them. The CDR3 here is CSARDLGDKASYEQYF. The DNA of the CDR3 is TGCAGTGCCCGAGATCTTGGGGACAAGGCCTCCTACGAGCAGTACTTC.

This clonotype was found a few times. The rearrangement uses TRBV7-9 and TRBJ2-5, with a weak D call TRBD2 (6 bases). The CDR3 is made up of 16 amino acids. Germline V gene sequence: CDR1 SEHNR, CDR2 FQNEAQ (reference sequence). V shed 4 bases and J shed 4 bases, with 19 bases lying between them. The CDR3 DNA reads as TGTGCCAGCAGCTCTATCGATTCGGGAGTTAGAGAGACCCAGTACTTC. Translating gives CASSSIDSGVRETQYF. Full variable domain (remainder filled in from reference TRBV7-9 and TRBJ2-5): DTGVSQNPRHKITKRGQNVTFRCDPISEHNRLYWYRQTLGQGPEFLTYFQNEAQLEKSRLLSDRFSAERPKGSFSTLEIQRTEQGDSAMYLCASSSIDSGVRETQYFGPGTRLLVL.

The rearrangement uses TRBV7-8 and TRBJ1-1, with TRBD1 as a possible D gene (6 bases). Deletions cut 5 bases from V and 7 bases from J, with 17 bases between. This CDR3 has 14 amino acids. The germline V gene encodes CDR1 SGHVS and CDR2 FQNEAQ. CDR3 sequence (DNA): TGTGCCAGCAGCCAAGTCAGGGGCTTGGGTGAAGCTTTCTTT. Translation gives CASSQVRGLGEAFF.

This clonotype was counted only a few times. The CDR3, as DNA: TGTGCCAGCAGCCGGGGCCGCGGCGACACTGAAGCTTTCTTT. Amino acids: CASSRGRGDTEAFF. The chain has TRBV7-9 and TRBJ1-1; possible D gene TRBD1, 5 bases. Trimming removed 5 bases at V and 3 bases at J, with 13 bases between. Germline values: CDR1 SEHNR, CDR2 FQNEAQ (reference sequence). The CDR3 runs 14 residues.

Concerning this clonotype itself: One base away lies a much larger clone, so this may be a sequencing read error. As the CDR3 is not closed by the conserved phenylalanine or tryptophan, this likely results from a read error. CDR3 coding DNA: TGTGCCATCAGTGAGTCGGGGACAAGGCGCGAGCAGTACCTC. Its translation is CAISESGTRREQYL. This chain joins TRBV10-3 and TRBJ2-7; perhaps TRBD1 as D (6 bases). Trimming shortened V by 0 bases and J by 6 bases, and 12 bases separated the two germline ends. CDR1 and CDR2 (germline): ENHRY, SYGVKD. This CDR3 is 14 amino acids long.

The chain is built from TRBV29-1 and TRBJ1-2; possible D gene TRBD1, 5 bases. In germline, CDR1 is SQVTM, CDR2 ANQGSEA. Trimming pared 8 bases from V and 7 bases from J, leaving 17 bases between. The CDR3 runs 12 residues. CDR3 sequence: CSLETSGAGYTF. The CDR3 nucleotides read TGCAGCTTGGAAACCTCCGGGGCTGGCTACACCTTC. Based on the CDR3 plus reference TRBV29-1 and TRBJ1-2, the full variable domain is SAVISQKPSRDICQRGTSLTIQCQVDSQVTMMFWYRQQPGQSLTLIATANQGSEATYESGFVIDKFPISRPNLTFSTLTVSNMSPEDSSIYLCSLETSGAGYTFGSGTRLTVV.

This clonotype was seen a few times. The chain combines TRBV12-3 or TRBV12-4 with TRBJ2-5; 8 bases are a match to TRBD1. V shed 7 bases and J 3 bases; nucleotides not matched to a gene: 4. The CDR3 is made up of 13 amino acids. This CDR3 is CASTTTGEETQYF. CDR3 sequence (DNA): TGTGCCAGCACTACGACAGGGGAAGAGACCCAGTACTTC.